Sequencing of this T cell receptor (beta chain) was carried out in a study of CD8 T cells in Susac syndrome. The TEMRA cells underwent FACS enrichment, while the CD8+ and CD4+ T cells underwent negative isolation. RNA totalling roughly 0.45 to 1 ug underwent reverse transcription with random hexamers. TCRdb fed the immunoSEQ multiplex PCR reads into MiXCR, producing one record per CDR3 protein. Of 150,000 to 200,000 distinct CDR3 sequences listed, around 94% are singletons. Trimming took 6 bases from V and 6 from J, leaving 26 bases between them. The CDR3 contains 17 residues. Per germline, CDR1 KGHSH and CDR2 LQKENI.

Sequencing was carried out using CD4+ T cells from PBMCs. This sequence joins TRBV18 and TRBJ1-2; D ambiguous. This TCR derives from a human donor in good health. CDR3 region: CASSPVISSGPQDGYTF. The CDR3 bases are TGTGCCAGCTCCCCGGTTATCTCATCTGGTCCGCAAGATGGCTACACCTTC.